The clone carrying this T cell receptor (beta chain) was seen a few times. There are 18 residues in the CDR3. Trimming took 1 base from V and 0 from J, leaving 16 bases between them. Germline V gives CDR1 MNHNS, CDR2 SASEGT. Sequencing used immunoSEQ v3. Clones were read by immunoSEQ multiplex PCR, and TCRdb kept only the in-frame ones, dropping some. Of about 49,000 clones in the sample, around 80% are singletons; the top ten hold more than 13%. This specimen belongs to a study of TIL therapy for anti-PD-1-resistant metastatic lung cancer. Study context: Half of patients were current or former smokers.

The time point was: pre-treatment sample, taken before nivolumab and TIL therapy. The clonotype comes from a man between 65 and 85 years old with non-small cell lung cancer. V is TRBV6-1 and J is TRBJ1-5; the D is unclear. The sequences come from blood, collected at baseline. The CDR3 sequence is CASSEVDGFRNSNQPQHF. CDR3 coding DNA: TGTGCCAGCAGTGAAGTGGACGGATTTCGAAATAGCAATCAGCCCCAGCATTTT.